This TCR beta chain is drawn from a study of T cell responses to AZD1222 COVID-19 vaccine. CDR3 size: 14 residues. V dropped 5 bases and J dropped 3 bases, with 12 bases sitting between them. Germline-derived CDR1 and CDR2 are KGHDR and SFDVKD. Sequenced by immunoSEQ multiplex PCR; TCRdb stores in-frame clones only, minus some. The table has 140,000 to 150,000 clones, around 93% seen once. J is TRBJ2-5 and V is TRBV24-1; TRBD1 might be the D (6 bases). Here the sequenced sample was peripheral blood, taken on day 0 of AZD1222 vaccination. This clonotype originated in an adult in good health. The CDR3 here is CATSAADSKETQYF. The DNA of the CDR3 is TGTGCCACCAGTGCCGCGGACAGCAAAGAGACCCAGTACTTC.